This TCR beta chain appears in the sequencing data of a study of blood T cell repertoires in COVID-19. Study-level background: Some COVID-19 samples were acute and others convalescent; all came from the United States, Italy and Spain. The analysed material was cDNA or gDNA that came from T cells, B-cell-depleted T cells, or PBMCs.

In the original workflow: Estimation of nucleated cell counts relied on the amplification of reference gene primers. Measured with immunoSEQ multiplex PCR; TCRdb has only the in-frame clones, and not every one. The V and J calls and the clone size are those of that table, but D and trimming were determined from the DNA. Of around 100,000 clones listed, 85% to 90% are singletons. The CDR3 spans 13 residues. Between the trimmed V and J ends, which lost 7 bases and 1 base, there was a span of 12 bases. Looked up from germline, CDR1 is SGHRS and CDR2 is YFSETQ. The TCR sequence derives from a man in his forties or fifties with acute or convalescent COVID-19. The V call is TRBV5-1, the J call TRBJ2-7, with D perhaps matching TRBD1 (6 bases). The specimen was peripheral blood. CDR3 DNA sequence: TGCGCCAGCGGGCGAACAGGGTCCTACGAGCAGTACTTC. Protein: CASGRTGSYEQYF.